The 7 T cell receptor beta chains in this list originate from one sample, sequenced in a study of Ad26.COV2.S vaccination and SARS-CoV-2 variants. Treatment denoted: some 20 received Ad26.COV2.S at low or high dose, single or two shots; a few received placebo; per-sample allocation not given. Material that was analyzed had been drawn on day 63 after the first vaccine or placebo injection. Clones were read by immunoSEQ multiplex PCR, and TCRdb kept only the in-frame ones, dropping some. Counted here are about 420,000 clones, approximately 90% occurring once; the ten biggest clones make up 3.6%. Source: peripheral blood, taken in a trial of Ad26.COV2.S vaccine versus placebo. The receptor set was obtained from a person aged 18 to 59 who received the Ad26.COV2.S COVID-19 vaccine or a placebo.

This clone was recorded only once. The rearrangement links TRBV7-5 to TRBJ1-2. TRBV7-5 is marked as a pseudogene. The CDR3 spans 12 residues. CDR3 amino acids: CARSSDGYGYTF. DNA for the CDR3: TGTGCCAGAAGCTCCGACGGATATGGCTACACCTTC.

The chain carries TRBV19 and TRBJ2-2; D not resolved. The CDR3 loop spans 13 amino acids. Germline values: CDR1 LNHDA, CDR2 SQIVND (reference sequence). The ends were cut back, 6 bases at V and 8 bases at J, with 13 bases in the middle. Here the CDR3 reads CASSFLGEGELFF. CDR3 DNA sequence: TGTGCCAGTAGCTTCCTGGGTGAGGGGGAGCTGTTTTTT.

The rearrangement links TRBV11-2 to TRBJ2-1; possibly TRBD1 for D (6 bases). Germline lookup yields CDR1 SGHAT and CDR2 FQNNGV. This CDR3 is built from 15 residues. V was pared by 6 bases and J by 5 bases, with 17 bases between. As DNA, the CDR3 is TGTGCCAGCAGACAAATAACAGGGTCCCACAATGAGCAGTTCTTC. This sequence encodes CASRQITGSHNEQFF. Full variable domain (missing parts from reference TRBV11-2 and TRBJ2-1): EAGVAQSPRYKIIEKRQSVAFWCNPISGHATLYWYQQILGQGPKLLIQFQNNGVVDDSQLPKDRFSAERLKGVDSTLKIQPAKLEDSAVYLCASRQITGSHNEQFFGPGTRLTVL.

This sequence joins TRBV6-5 and TRBJ1-2; D possibly corresponds to TRBD1 (5 bases). The V gene lost 4 bases and the J gene lost 2 bases, with 11 bases spanning the gap. From germline, CDR1 is MNHEY and CDR2 SVGAGI. The CDR3 has 14 amino acids. In DNA form, the CDR3 reads TGTGCCAGCAGTTTACAGGCCGAAAACTATGGCTACACCTTC. It is translated as CASSLQAENYGYTF.

This clone appeared a single time. This chain connects TRBV4-3 to TRBJ1-2; D is undetermined. V was shortened by 4 bases and J by 2 bases, with 8 bases between the two germline ends. The CDR3 covers 13 residues. CDR1 is LGHNA and CDR2 is YSLEER in the germline V gene. The CDR3 is CASSPGRNYGYTF. The CDR3, as DNA: TGCGCCAGCAGCCCGGGGAGGAACTATGGCTACACCTTC.

This sequence joins TRBV2 and TRBJ2-2; D unresolved. With 6 bases removed from V and 5 bases from J, the gap between germline ends came to 10 bases. The CDR3 sequence is 13 residues long. Germline assignment: CDR1 SNHLY and CDR2 FYNNEI. The CDR3 sequence is CASREPITGELFF. The CDR3 DNA reads TGTGCCAGCAGAGAACCTATAACCGGGGAGCTGTTTTTT.

The V call is TRBV28, the J call TRBJ2-2; 10 bases fit TRBD1. The V gene end was trimmed by 6 bases and the J gene end by 5 bases; junction bases not matched to a gene: 6. The CDR3 sequence is 15 residues long. Per germline, CDR1 MDHEN and CDR2 SYDVKM. CDR3 bases: TGTGCCAGCAGCCTCAGGACAGGGGGTACCGGGGAGCTGTTTTTT. Its translation is CASSLRTGGTGELFF.